This entry is about one TCR beta chain. The researchers produced TCR beta cDNA from roughly 500 ng total RNA with a constant-region primer. Amplification in three nested multiplex PCR rounds with slightly modified ARM-PCR gave rise to TCR beta libraries. TRBV1-TRBV30 forward and Cbeta reverse primers drove the first two approximately 10-cycle rounds. TCRdb reprocessed the multiplex PCR reads with MiXCR, giving one entry per CDR3 protein. The table has hundreds of thousands of distinct CDR3 sequences, around 50% seen once; the top ten hold approximately 17%. The researchers obtained blood RNA from unsorted whole blood and also extracted germline DNA. Patients showed chronic HBV infection and an absence of prior treatment. The sample comes from a study of tumor-infiltrating lymphocytes in primary liver carcinoma. The CDR3 consists of 16 residues. Germline lookup yields CDR1 SEHNR and CDR2 FQNEAQ (reference sequence). V trimming: 7 bases; J trimming: 7 bases; junction bases outside the gene matches: 13.

The source of this sequence is a woman aged 25 to 39 with primary liver carcinoma and hepatitis B virus infection. Sequencing was carried out using peripheral blood. The chain carries TRBV7-9 and TRBJ2-2; 9 bases fit TRBD2. CDR3 coding DNA: TGTGCCAGCAATACCGGGACTAGCAGATATAACGGGGAGCTGTTTTTT. This translates into CASNTGTSRYNGELFF.